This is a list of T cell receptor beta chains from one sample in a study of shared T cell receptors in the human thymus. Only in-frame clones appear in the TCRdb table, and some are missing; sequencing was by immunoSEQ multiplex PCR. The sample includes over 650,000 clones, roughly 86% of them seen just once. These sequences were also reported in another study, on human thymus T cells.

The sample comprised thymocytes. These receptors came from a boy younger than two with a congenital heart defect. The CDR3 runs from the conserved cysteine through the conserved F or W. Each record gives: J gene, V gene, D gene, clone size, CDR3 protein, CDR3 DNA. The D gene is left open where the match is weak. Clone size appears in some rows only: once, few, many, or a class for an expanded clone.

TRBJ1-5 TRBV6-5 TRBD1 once CASRPQGASNQPQHF TGTGCCAGCAGGCCTCAGGGGGCCAGCAATCAGCCCCAGCATTTT
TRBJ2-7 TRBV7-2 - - CASSSGGPLGEQYF TGTGCCAGCAGCTCCGGGGGGCCCCTGGGCGAGCAGTACTTC
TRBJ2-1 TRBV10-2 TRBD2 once CASREAGGNEQFF TGCGCCAGCAGGGAAGCGGGAGGGAATGAGCAGTTCTTC
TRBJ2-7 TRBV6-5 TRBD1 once CASRPKDRYEQYF TGTGCCAGCAGGCCAAAGGACAGGTACGAGCAGTACTTC
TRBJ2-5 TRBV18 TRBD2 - CASSPDRTSGGAETQYF TGTGCCAGCTCACCGGACCGGACTAGCGGGGGGGCAGAGACCCAGTACTTC
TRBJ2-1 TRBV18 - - CASSPVAPSSYNEQFF TGTGCCAGCTCACCGGTTGCCCCGAGCTCCTACAATGAGCAGTTCTTC
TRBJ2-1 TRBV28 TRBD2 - CASSYGTSGGVEQFF TGTGCCAGCAGTTACGGGACTAGCGGGGGGGTTGAGCAGTTCTTC
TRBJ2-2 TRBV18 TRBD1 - CASSPDMRGRYTGELFF TGTGCCAGCTCACCCGATATGAGGGGGCGATACACCGGGGAGCTGTTTTTT
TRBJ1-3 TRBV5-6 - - CASSSRVGGPTSGNTIYF TGTGCCAGCAGCTCCCGGGTAGGGGGACCCACCTCTGGAAACACCATATATTTT
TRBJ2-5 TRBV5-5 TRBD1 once CASSWETGTQETQYF TGTGCCAGCAGCTGGGAGACAGGGACCCAAGAGACCCAGTACTTC
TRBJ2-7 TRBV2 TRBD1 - CASSSRGTYEQYF TGTGCCAGCAGCTCCAGGGGGACCTACGAGCAGTACTTC
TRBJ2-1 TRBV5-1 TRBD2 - CASSFNSGRNEQFF TGCGCCAGCAGCTTCAATAGCGGGAGAAATGAGCAGTTCTTC
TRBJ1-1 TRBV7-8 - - CASSYGPPWAEAFF TGTGCCAGCAGCTATGGCCCCCCCTGGGCAGAAGCTTTCTTT
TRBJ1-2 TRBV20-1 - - CSARDGGSYTF TGCAGTGCTAGAGACGGAGGTAGCTACACCTTC
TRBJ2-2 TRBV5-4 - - CASSLGSLNTGELFF TGTGCCAGCAGCTTGGGGAGCCTTAACACCGGGGAGCTGTTTTTT